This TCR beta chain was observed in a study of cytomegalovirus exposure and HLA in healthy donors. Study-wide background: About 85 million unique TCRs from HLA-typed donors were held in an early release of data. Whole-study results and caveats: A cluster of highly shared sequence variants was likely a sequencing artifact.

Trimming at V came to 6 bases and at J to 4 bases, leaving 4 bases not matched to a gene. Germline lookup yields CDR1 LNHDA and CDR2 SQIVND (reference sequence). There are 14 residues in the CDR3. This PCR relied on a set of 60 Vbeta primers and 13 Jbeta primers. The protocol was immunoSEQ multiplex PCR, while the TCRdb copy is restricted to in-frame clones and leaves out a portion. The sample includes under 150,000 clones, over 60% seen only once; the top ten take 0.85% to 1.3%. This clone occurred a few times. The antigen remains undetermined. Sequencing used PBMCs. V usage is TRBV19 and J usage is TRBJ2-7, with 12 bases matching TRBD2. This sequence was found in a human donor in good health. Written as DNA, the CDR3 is TGTGCCAGTAGCCGGCTAGCGGGGGGGTACGAGCAGTACTTC. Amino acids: CASSRLAGGYEQYF.